Following are 32 T cell receptor beta chains from one sample sequenced in a study of Ad26.COV2.S vaccination and SARS-CoV-2 variants. Using immunoSEQ multiplex PCR, the repertoire was profiled, and TCRdb retains in-frame clones only, with some absent. The sample carries over 90,000 clones, around 80% recorded once. The starting material was peripheral blood, obtained after recovery from COVID-19. The receptors were gathered from a human donor who had recovered from COVID-19.

This chain joins TRBV5-1 and TRBJ2-5; 8 bases are shared with TRBD2. This CDR3 comprises 15 residues. Germline CDR1 reads SGHRS; CDR2 reads YFSETQ. Losses at the gene ends were 5 bases for V and 5 bases for J; bases not matched to a gene: 11. The CDR3 is CASRLAAAGRETQYF. The CDR3, as DNA: TGCGCCAGCAGACTAGCGGCGGCTGGTAGGGAGACCCAGTACTTC.

The V gene is TRBV15, the J gene TRBJ2-3; D call uncertain. From germline, CDR1 is LNHNV and CDR2 YYDKDF (reference sequence). V was clipped by 0 bases and J by 3 bases, with 7 bases between them. This CDR3 has 14 residues. CDR3 DNA sequence: TGTGCCACCAGCAGAGAATATGCAACAGATACGCAGTATTTT. It encodes CATSREYATDTQYF.

The chain combines TRBV28 with TRBJ1-2, with 7 bases aligning to TRBD1. From germline, CDR1 is MDHEN and CDR2 SYDVKM. There are 14 residues in the CDR3. Unmatched junction bases numbered 12, after V lost 7 bases and J lost 7 bases. CDR3 sequence: CASTLATGIGGYTF. For the CDR3, the DNA is TGTGCCAGCACCCTTGCGACAGGGATTGGTGGCTACACCTTC.

This clone was found once. This sequence joins TRBV5-1 and TRBJ1-1, with TRBD1 as a possible D gene (6 bases). The V end lost 2 bases, the J end lost 4 bases, and 15 bases lay between the germline ends. The CDR3 has 15 amino acids. CDR1 is SGHRS, CDR2 YFSETQ, per germline. The CDR3 DNA follows: TGCGCCAGCAGCTTACAGGGTGCCGGGGGCACTGAAGCTTTCTTT. It is translated as CASSLQGAGGTEAFF.

The rearrangement joins TRBV2 to TRBJ1-4; D gene uncertain. Germline V lookup: CDR1 SNHLY, CDR2 FYNNEI. Between the trimmed V and J ends, which lost 5 bases and 4 bases, there was a span of 11 bases. CDR3 length: 14 amino acids. CDR3 amino acids: CASSFLQSNEKLFF. DNA for the CDR3: TGTGCCAGCAGTTTCTTACAGAGTAATGAAAAACTGTTTTTT.

This sequence joins TRBV7-3 and TRBJ2-1; possible D gene TRBD2, 5 bases. Germline V gene sequence: CDR1 SGHTA, CDR2 FQGTGA. There are 13 residues in the CDR3. V lost 2 bases to trimming and J lost 10 bases, with 12 bases between them. CDR3 amino acids: CASSLLGVGEQFF. The CDR3 coding sequence is TGTGCCAGCAGCTTACTCGGGGTCGGGGAGCAGTTCTTC.

V and J are TRBV5-1 and TRBJ2-1; 8 bases agree with TRBD2. V lost 0 bases, J lost 3 bases, and 2 bases stayed unmatched. Germline V gene data show CDR1 as SGHRS and CDR2 as YFSETQ. The CDR3 covers 15 residues. CDR3 in DNA: TGCGCCAGCAGCTTGGCGGGGGGGGTCTACAATGAGCAGTTCTTC. This sequence encodes CASSLAGGVYNEQFF.

The chain recombines TRBV5-6 with TRBJ1-2; 7 bases are a match to TRBD1. Per the germline V gene, CDR1 is SGHDT and CDR2 is YYEEEE. V shed 0 bases, J shed 7 bases, and the junction held 9 bases outside the gene matches. This CDR3 has 15 residues. CDR3 residues: CASSLDSRDSSGYTF. DNA of the CDR3: TGTGCCAGCAGCTTGGACAGCCGGGACAGTTCTGGCTACACCTTC.

The V call is TRBV28, the J call TRBJ2-3, with D uncertain. The CDR3 is 12 amino acids. The germline V gene encodes CDR1 MDHEN and CDR2 SYDVKM. V lost 6 bases and J 5 bases, leaving 9 bases between the germline ends. The CDR3 sequence: CASSPVGDTQYF. CDR3 nucleotides: TGTGCCAGCAGCCCCGTGGGAGATACGCAGTATTTT.

The chain joins TRBV11-1 to TRBJ1-1; 7 positions match TRBD1. The trim removed 3 bases at V and 0 bases at J, leaving 7 bases unmatched. Germline V gene data show CDR1 as SGHAT and CDR2 as FQDESV (reference sequence). The CDR3 runs to 16 residues. This CDR3 is CASSFGIQGMNTEAFF. The CDR3 region has the DNA TGTGCCAGCAGCTTCGGTATACAGGGGATGAACACTGAAGCTTTCTTT.

This chain links TRBV6-1 with TRBJ1-5; D not certain. This CDR3 region has 12 residues. Germline CDR1 and CDR2: MNHNS and SASEGT. V shed 1 base and J shed 8 bases, with 6 bases lying between them. CDR3 protein: CASSEGFEPQHF. CDR3 sequence (DNA): TGTGCCAGCAGTGAAGGTTTCGAGCCCCAGCATTTT.

This clone appeared once. The chain links TRBV4-2 to TRBJ1-6; the match to TRBD1 covers 8 bases. V gave up 4 bases and J gave up 7 bases; unmatched junction bases: 3. The CDR3 length is 14 residues. Germline V CDR1 and CDR2: LGHNA, YNFKEQ. Here the CDR3 reads CASSRRTGNSPLHF. In nucleotides, the CDR3 is TGTGCCAGCAGCCGCAGGACAGGGAATTCACCCCTCCACTTT.

This clone turned up a few times. V usage is TRBV25-1 and J usage is TRBJ2-1; tentative D call: TRBD2 (6 bases). V shed 4 bases and J shed 10 bases, with 14 bases lying between them. The germline gives CDR1 MGHDK, CDR2 SYGVNS. The length of the CDR3 is 13 residues. DNA for the CDR3: TGTGCCAGCAGTGGACTAGGTTTGGCAGAGCAGTTCTTC. This encodes CASSGLGLAEQFF.

This chain's CDR3 is CASSLRDTQYF. The DNA of the CDR3 is TGTGCCAGCAGCTTGCGAGATACGCAGTATTTT. This chain joins TRBV5-6 and TRBJ2-3; unclear D gene. The CDR3 sequence is 11 residues long. The V end lost 1 base, the J end lost 5 bases, and 2 bases lay between the germline ends. Looked up from germline, CDR1 is SGHDT and CDR2 is YYEEEE.

The chain employs TRBV9 and TRBJ2-1; the match to TRBD1 covers 9 bases. Germline CDR1 is SGDLS and CDR2 is YYNGEE. The CDR3 runs 20 residues. V gave up 0 bases and J gave up 4 bases; unmatched junction bases: 17. The DNA of the CDR3 is TGTGCCAGCAGCGTAGGAGTGGGGGATTTTCCTGGGACAGGGTACAATGAGCAGTTCTTC. It encodes CASSVGVGDFPGTGYNEQFF.

This clone was seen only once. V usage is TRBV10-3 and J usage is TRBJ1-5; D is perhaps TRBD1 (5 bases). Trimming stripped 6 bases from V and 0 bases from J, with 15 bases between. The CDR3 extends over 16 amino acids. CDR1 and CDR2 from the germline V gene are ENHRY and SYGVKD. CDR3 sequence reads: CAISRDGRYSNQPQHF. The CDR3 DNA reads as TGTGCCATCAGCCGGGACGGACGATATAGCAATCAGCCCCAGCATTTT.

CDR3 in amino acids: CASSQKHGQPQHF. CDR3 DNA sequence: TGCGCCAGCAGCCAAAAGCATGGTCAGCCCCAGCATTTT. The chain joins TRBV4-1 to TRBJ1-5; D unresolved. The length of the CDR3 is 13 residues. Deletions cut 2 bases from V and 6 bases from J, with 8 bases between. CDR1 MGHRA and CDR2 YSYEKL come from the germline V gene.

This chain joins TRBV28 and TRBJ1-2, with D tentatively TRBD1 (6 bases). V was shortened by 1 base and J by 5 bases, with 14 bases between the two germline ends. The CDR3 sequence is 15 residues long. The germline gives CDR1 MDHEN, CDR2 SYDVKM. Written as DNA, the CDR3 is TGTGCCAGCAGTTTATTGATGACAGGAACGTATGGCTACACCTTC. Residues: CASSLLMTGTYGYTF.

This chain's CDR3 is CASSLAGRDLSYNEQFF. As DNA, the CDR3 is TGTGCCAGCAGCTTAGCTGGTCGGGACCTCTCCTACAATGAGCAGTTCTTC. This rearrangement joins TRBV7-6 to TRBJ2-1; D assignment may be TRBD1 or TRBD2 (5 bases each). This CDR3 has 17 residues. Trimming took off 0 bases at V and 0 bases at J, with 12 bases between the two ends. CDR1 and CDR2 from the germline V gene are SGHVS and FNYEAQ.

The chain couples TRBV7-9 to TRBJ1-4, with TRBD1 matching over 7 bases. Per germline, CDR1 SEHNR and CDR2 FQNEAQ (reference sequence). The J segment lost 7 bases and the V segment lost 2 bases, leaving 4 bases of the junction unmatched. This CDR3 is 14 amino acids long. DNA of the CDR3: TGTGCCAGCAGCTTACGACAGGGAGGTGAAAAACTGTTTTTT. Translated: CASSLRQGGEKLFF.

Only a few counts were recorded for this clone. The gene calls are TRBV5-1 and TRBJ2-5; either TRBD1 or TRBD2 may supply D (6 bases each). Germline CDR1 is SGHRS and CDR2 is YFSETQ. The germline V and J ends were trimmed by 1 base and 2 bases, with 12 bases remaining between them. The CDR3 is 15 amino acids. The CDR3 reads CASSLTGRGQETQYF. CDR3 in DNA: TGCGCCAGCAGCTTGACAGGGCGGGGACAAGAGACCCAGTACTTC.

The chain recombines TRBV10-3 with TRBJ2-2; unclear D gene. Germline CDR1 reads ENHRY; CDR2 reads SYGVKD. With 11 bases removed from V and 2 bases from J, the gap between germline ends came to 18 bases. The CDR3 extends over 15 amino acids. The DNA for the CDR3 is TGTGCCGCCGGTTTGGAATCAGATAACACCGGGGAGCTGTTTTTT. It is translated as CAAGLESDNTGELFF.

The chain employs TRBV28 and TRBJ1-4; D not resolved. V was shortened by 2 bases and J by 0 bases, with 13 bases between the two germline ends. This CDR3 has 17 residues. Germline V gene data show CDR1 as MDHEN and CDR2 as SYDVKM. The CDR3 DNA reads TGTGCCAGCAGTTTAATTTCAGACCCGACAACTAATGAAAAACTGTTTTTT. Translation gives CASSLISDPTTNEKLFF. Full variable domain (missing parts from reference TRBV28 and TRBJ1-4): DVKVTQSSRYLVKRTGEKVFLECVQDMDHENMFWYRQDPGLGLRLIYFSYDVKMKEKGDIPEGYSVSREKKERFSLILESASTNQTSMYLCASSLISDPTTNEKLFFGSGTQLSVL.

This clone is a singleton in its sample. The V call is TRBV30, the J call TRBJ1-4, with a tentative D call TRBD1 (6 bases). Trimming left V 3 bases short and J 14 bases short, with 19 bases between. CDR1 is GTSNPN, CDR2 SVGIG, per germline (reference sequence). The CDR3 runs 13 residues. The CDR3 here is CAWRLEQGSVLFF. The CDR3 bases are TGTGCCTGGAGACTAGAACAGGGTAGTGTGCTGTTTTTT. Full variable domain (outside the CDR3, taken from reference TRBV30 and TRBJ1-4): SQTIHQWPATLVQPVGSPLSLECTVEGTSNPNLYWYRQAAGRGLQLLFYSVGIGQISSEVPQNLSASRPQDRQFILSSKKLLLSDSGFYLCAWRLEQGSVLFFGSGTQLSVL.

The chain recombines TRBV19 with TRBJ1-1, with D maybe TRBD1 (6 bases). CDR1 is LNHDA, CDR2 SQIVND, per germline (reference sequence). Trimming cost V 5 bases and J 3 bases, with 16 bases left between them. The CDR3 runs to 15 residues. CDR3 sequence reads: CASSPRGGGDTEAFF. As DNA, the CDR3 is TGTGCCAGTAGTCCCCGAGGGGGGGGAGACACTGAAGCTTTCTTT.

This sequence joins TRBV6-5 and TRBJ1-1; possible D gene TRBD1, 6 bases. The CDR3 runs to 13 residues. CDR1 and CDR2 (germline): MNHEY, SVGAGI. Trimming took off 11 bases at V and 6 bases at J, with 19 bases between the two ends. The CDR3: CACRDRQASEAFF. In nucleotides, the CDR3 is TGTGCCTGCCGGGACCGACAGGCATCTGAAGCTTTCTTT.

The chain recombines TRBV5-4 with TRBJ2-3; 9 bases map to TRBD2. The junction had 8 bases not matched to a gene; V was cut back by 2 bases and J by 1 base. The CDR3 is 17 residues long. CDR1 is SGHNT, CDR2 YYREEE, per germline (reference sequence). CDR3 coding DNA: TGTGCCAGCAGCTTTGTCCCGGGCGGGGGGGGCACAGATACGCAGTATTTT. This gives the protein CASSFVPGGGGTDTQYF. The whole variable domain, remainder taken from reference TRBV5-4 and TRBJ2-3, is ETGVTQSPTHLIKTRGQQVTLRCSSQSGHNTVSWYQQALGQGPQFIFQYYREEENGRGNFPPRFSGLQFPNYSSELNVNALELDDSALYLCASSFVPGGGGTDTQYFGPGTRLTVL.

The CDR3: CASSPGNWDRFSYEQYF. CDR3 coding DNA: TGTGCCAGCTCACCAGGCAACTGGGACAGGTTCTCCTACGAGCAGTACTTC. The chain is built from TRBV18 and TRBJ2-7; 8 bases are shared with TRBD1. The CDR3 is 17 residues long. Germline V gene lookup returns CDR1 KGHSH and CDR2 LQKENI. With 2 bases clipped from V and 0 bases from J, the junction kept 9 bases outside the gene matches.

The J gene is TRBJ1-2, the V gene TRBV30; 7 nucleotides match TRBD1. The CDR3 spans 13 residues. Per germline, CDR1 GTSNPN and CDR2 SVGIG (reference sequence). V shed 1 base and J 2 bases; nucleotides not matched to a gene: 1. The CDR3 loop is CAWSAGQNYGYTF. As DNA, the CDR3 is TGTGCCTGGAGTGCGGGACAGAACTATGGCTACACCTTC. Supplemented by reference TRBV30 and TRBJ1-2, the full variable domain reads SQTIHQWPATLVQPVGSPLSLECTVEGTSNPNLYWYRQAAGRGLQLLFYSVGIGQISSEVPQNLSASRPQDRQFILSSKKLLLSDSGFYLCAWSAGQNYGYTFGSGTRLTVV.

The chain has TRBV5-1 and TRBJ1-2; D uncertain. V lost 4 bases to trimming and J lost 4 bases, with 14 bases between them. CDR3 length: 14 residues. Germline assignment: CDR1 SGHRS and CDR2 YFSETQ. CDR3 nucleotide sequence: TGCGCCAGCAGCCCCACACCCTCGGTCTATGGCTACACCTTC. It is translated as CASSPTPSVYGYTF.

The chain joins TRBV21-1 to TRBJ1-5; whether TRBD1, the table's D call, matches the DNA was not checked. TRBV21-1 is termed a pseudogene. This CDR3 comprises 16 residues. In DNA, the CDR3 is TGTGCCAGCAGCAAAGTAAAGGGGGCTTCGGATCAGCCCCAGCATTTT. Residues: CASSKVKGASDQPQHF.

The chain combines TRBV7-9 with TRBJ2-7; possibly TRBD1 for D (6 bases). Trimming left V 1 base short and J 7 bases short, with 11 bases between. This CDR3 has 13 amino acids. Germline CDR1 reads SEHNR; CDR2 reads FQNEAQ (reference sequence). The CDR3 DNA follows: TGTGCCAGCAGCTTAGTGGGACATGGGGAGCAGTACTTC. It encodes CASSLVGHGEQYF.